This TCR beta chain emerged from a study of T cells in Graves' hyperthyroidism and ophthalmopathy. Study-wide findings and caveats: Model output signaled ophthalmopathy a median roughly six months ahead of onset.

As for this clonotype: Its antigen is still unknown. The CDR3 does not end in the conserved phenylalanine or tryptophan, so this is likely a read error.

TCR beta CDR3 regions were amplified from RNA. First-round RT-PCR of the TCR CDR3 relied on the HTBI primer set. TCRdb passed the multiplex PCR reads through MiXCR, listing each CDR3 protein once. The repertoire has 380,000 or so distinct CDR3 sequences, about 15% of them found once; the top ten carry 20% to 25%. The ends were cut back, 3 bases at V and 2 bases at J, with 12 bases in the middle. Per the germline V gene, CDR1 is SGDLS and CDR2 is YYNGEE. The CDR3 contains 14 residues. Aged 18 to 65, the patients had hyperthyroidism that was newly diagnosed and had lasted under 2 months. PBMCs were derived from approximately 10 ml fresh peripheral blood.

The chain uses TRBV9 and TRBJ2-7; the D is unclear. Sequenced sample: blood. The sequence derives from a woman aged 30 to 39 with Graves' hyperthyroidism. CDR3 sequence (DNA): TGTGCCAGCAGCGCTGCGACTGGAACCTACGAGCAGTACTCC. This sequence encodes CASSAATGTYEQYS.